This entry features one T cell receptor (beta chain) sequence. Its cognate antigen is unknown. This CDR3 spans 14 amino acids. CDR1 is SGHDT, CDR2 YYEEEE, per germline. V lost 2 bases and J lost 3, with 12 bases in between. This sample is drawn from a study of T-cell reconstitution after alpha-beta-depleted transplantation in children. The study's findings and limits: Hyperexpanded clones declined; after one year, newly produced T cells mostly supplied diversity. Two months or so post-transplant, alpha-beta T cells reportedly derived from several hundred expanded graft clones. At day 60, the high TCRbeta diversity found in some patients originated from recipient T cells and thymic progenitors that had survived.

The TCRbeta library was prepared with unique molecular identifiers. TCRdb redid the calling of the PCR reads with MiXCR, one entry per CDR3 protein. The sample lists some 550,000 distinct CDR3 sequences, about 23% occurring once. The specimen was PBMCs, mostly from graft donor cells, collected 360 days after TCRalphabeta/CD19-depleted stem cell transplant. The J gene is TRBJ2-7, the V gene TRBV5-6; D call uncertain. The source of this sequence is a boy younger than two who had a stem cell transplant for acute myeloid leukemia, so the T cells may come from the graft donor. The CDR3 bases are TGTGCCAGCAGCTTTCAGTTATTCAGCTACGAGCAGTACTTC. Translation: CASSFQLFSYEQYF.